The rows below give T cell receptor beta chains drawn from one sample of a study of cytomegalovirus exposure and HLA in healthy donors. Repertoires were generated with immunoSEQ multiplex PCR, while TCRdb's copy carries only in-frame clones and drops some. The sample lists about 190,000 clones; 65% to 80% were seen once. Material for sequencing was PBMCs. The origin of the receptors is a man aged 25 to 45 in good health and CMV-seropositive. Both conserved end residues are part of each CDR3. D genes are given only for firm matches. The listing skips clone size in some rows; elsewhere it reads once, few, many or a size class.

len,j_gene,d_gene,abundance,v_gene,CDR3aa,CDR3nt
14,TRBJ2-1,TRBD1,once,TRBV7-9,CASSPDRVYNEQFF,TGTGCCAGCAGCCCGGACAGGGTCTACAATGAGCAGTTCTTC
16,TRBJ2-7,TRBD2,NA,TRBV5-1,CASSLGTSGNSYEQYF,TGCGCCAGCAGCCTAGGGACTAGCGGAAACTCCTACGAGCAGTACTTC
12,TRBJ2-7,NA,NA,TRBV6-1,CASTTSSYEQYF,TGTGCCAGCACCACGAGCTCCTACGAGCAGTACTTC
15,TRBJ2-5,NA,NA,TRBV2,CASSVGTAKIGTQYF,TGTGCCAGCAGTGTAGGGACTGCAAAAATCGGGACCCAGTACTTC
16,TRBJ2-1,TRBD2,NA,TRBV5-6,CASSFRGRAPDNEQFF,TGTGCCAGCAGCTTCCGTGGGAGGGCCCCGGACAATGAGCAGTTCTTC
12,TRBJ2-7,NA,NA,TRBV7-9,CASSPRDVEQYF,TGTGCCAGCAGCCCGCGGGACGTCGAGCAGTACTTC
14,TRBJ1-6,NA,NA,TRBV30,CAWDPGVSNSPLHF,TGTGCCTGGGACCCAGGGGTGAGCAATTCACCCCTCCACTTT
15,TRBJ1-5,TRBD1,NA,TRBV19,CASSLQGAGNQPQHF,TGTGCCAGTAGTTTACAGGGGGCGGGTAATCAGCCCCAGCATTTT
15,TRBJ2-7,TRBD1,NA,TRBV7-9,CASSLGTGIFYEQYF,TGTGCCAGCAGCCTTGGGACAGGGATCTTCTACGAGCAGTACTTC
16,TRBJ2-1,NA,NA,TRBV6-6,CASSRRHREHRLEQFF,TGTGCCAGCAGTCGTCGTCACCGGGAACACCGTCTTGAGCAGTTCTTC
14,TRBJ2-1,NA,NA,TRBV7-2,CASSSPGGGAEQFF,TGTGCCAGCAGCTCCCCCGGAGGAGGCGCTGAGCAGTTCTTC
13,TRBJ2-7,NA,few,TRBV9,CASSVEGWDEQYF,TGTGCCAGCAGCGTAGAGGGGTGGGACGAGCAGTACTTC
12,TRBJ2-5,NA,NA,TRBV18,CASTTYQETQYF,TGTGCCAGCACAACGTACCAAGAGACCCAGTACTTC
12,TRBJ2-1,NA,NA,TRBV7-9,CSSSFPGDEQFF,TGTTCCAGCAGCTTCCCAGGGGATGAGCAGTTCTTC
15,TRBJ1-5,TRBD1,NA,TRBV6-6,CASSYETGMNQPQHF,TGTGCCAGCAGTTACGAGACAGGGATGAATCAGCCCCAGCATTTT
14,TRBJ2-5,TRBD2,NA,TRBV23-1,CASPAGGREETQYF,TGCGCCAGCCCCGCGGGGGGCAGAGAAGAGACCCAGTACTTC
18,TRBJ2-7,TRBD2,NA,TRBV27,CASSLSLLTSGLNYEQYF,TGTGCCAGCAGTTTATCCCTCCTTACTAGCGGTCTAAACTACGAGCAGTACTTC
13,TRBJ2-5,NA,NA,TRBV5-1,CASSLAPQETQYF,TGCGCCAGCAGCTTGGCCCCTCAAGAGACCCAGTACTTC
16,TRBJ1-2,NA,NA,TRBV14,CASSRSTQLGLSGYTF,TGTGCCAGCAGCCGAAGTACACAACTGGGGTTATCGGGGTACACCTTC
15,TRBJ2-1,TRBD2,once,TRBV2,CASNRLAGVGNEQFF,TGTGCCAGCAACCGACTAGCGGGAGTAGGGAATGAGCAGTTCTTC
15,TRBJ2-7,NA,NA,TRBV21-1,CASSKPTGEPYEQYF,TGTGCCAGCAGCAAGCCCACGGGAGAGCCCTACGAGCAGTACTTC
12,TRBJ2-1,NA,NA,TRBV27,CASSLTGNEQFF,TGTGCCAGCAGTTTGACGGGCAATGAGCAGTTCTTC
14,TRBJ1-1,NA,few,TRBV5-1,CASSFGQPNTEAFF,TGCGCCAGCAGCTTTGGACAGCCGAACACTGAAGCTTTCTTT
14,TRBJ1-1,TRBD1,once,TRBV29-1,CSVGRTGAGTEAFF,TGCAGCGTTGGGAGGACAGGGGCAGGCACTGAAGCTTTCTTT
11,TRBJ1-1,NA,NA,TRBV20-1,CSASRGREAFF,TGCAGTGCCTCCAGAGGGCGCGAAGCTTTCTTT
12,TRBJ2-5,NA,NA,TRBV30,CACAGDVETQYF,TGTGCCTGTGCAGGGGATGTAGAGACCCAGTACTTC
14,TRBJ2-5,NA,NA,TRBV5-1,CASSLGQEGETQYF,TGCGCCAGCAGCCTTGGACAGGAGGGAGAGACCCAGTACTTC
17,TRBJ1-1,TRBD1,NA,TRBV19,CASSIGGQGWVNTEAFF,TGTGCCAGTAGTATAGGGGGACAGGGATGGGTGAACACTGAAGCTTTCTTT
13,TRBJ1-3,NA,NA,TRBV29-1,CSVESSVGNTIYF,TGCAGCGTTGAGTCGTCGGTGGGAAACACCATATATTTT
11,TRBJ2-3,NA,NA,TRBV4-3,CASSQLDTQYF,TGCGCCAGCAGCCAACTGGATACGCAGTATTTT
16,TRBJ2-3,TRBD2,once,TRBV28,CASMASGRTSTDTQYF,TGTGCCAGCATGGCTAGCGGGAGGACTAGCACAGATACGCAGTATTTT
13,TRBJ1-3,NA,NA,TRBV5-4,CASSLTSGNTIYF,TGTGCCAGCAGCTTGACAAGTGGAAACACCATATATTTT
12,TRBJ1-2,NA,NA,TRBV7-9,CASSLGVYGYTF,TGTGCCAGCAGCTTAGGAGTCTATGGCTACACCTTC
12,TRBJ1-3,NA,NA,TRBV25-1,CASSEVSGPIYF,TGTGCCAGCAGTGAAGTGAGCGGTCCCATATATTTT
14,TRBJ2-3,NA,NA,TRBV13,CASSPTAPEDTQYF,TGTGCCAGCAGCCCCACTGCCCCTGAAGATACGCAGTATTTT
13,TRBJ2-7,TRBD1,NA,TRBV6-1,CASSVGQGNEQYF,TGTGCCAGCAGTGTGGGACAGGGTAACGAGCAGTACTTC
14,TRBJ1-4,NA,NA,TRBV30,CAWTGVQTNEKLFF,TGTGCCTGGACCGGGGTGCAAACTAATGAAAAACTGTTTTTT
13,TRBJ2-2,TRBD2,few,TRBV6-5,CASCPGGAGELFF,TGTGCCAGCTGTCCGGGGGGGGCCGGGGAGCTGTTTTTT
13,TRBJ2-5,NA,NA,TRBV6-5,CASSVGTQETQYF,TGTGCCAGCTCAGTGGGCACCCAAGAGACCCAGTACTTC
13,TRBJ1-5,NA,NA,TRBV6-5,CASTQREGQPQHF,TGTGCCAGCACCCAACGGGAGGGTCAGCCCCAGCATTTT
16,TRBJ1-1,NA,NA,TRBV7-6,CASSLAATGWDTEAFF,TGTGCCAGCAGCTTAGCGGCCACAGGGTGGGACACTGAAGCTTTCTTT
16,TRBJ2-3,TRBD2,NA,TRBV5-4,CASSLLAGPGADTQYF,TGTGCCAGCAGCCTGCTAGCGGGACCAGGTGCAGATACGCAGTATTTT
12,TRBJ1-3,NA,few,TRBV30,CAGGKPGNTIYF,TGTGCCGGGGGGAAGCCTGGAAACACCATATATTTT
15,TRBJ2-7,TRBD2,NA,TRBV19,CASSWASGSSNEQYF,TGTGCCAGTAGTTGGGCTAGCGGGAGTAGTAACGAGCAGTACTTC
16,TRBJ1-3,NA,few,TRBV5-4,CASSLASGSTGNTIYF,TGTGCCAGCAGCTTGGCCTCAGGTTCGACTGGAAACACCATATATTTT